A selection of T cell receptor beta chains follows, all from one sample in a study of T cell responses to AZD1222 COVID-19 vaccine. TCRdb keeps only in-frame clones here, not all; method: immunoSEQ multiplex PCR. Here the sample spans fewer than 200,000 clones, around nine tenths being singletons. The sequenced sample was peripheral blood, obtained on day 0 of AZD1222 vaccination. The receptors shown here come from an adult in good health. Each CDR3 is given with its conserved first and last residue. The D gene is left open where the match is weak.

v_call d_call cdr3_aa
TRBV5-5 NA CASTPLRGNTEAFF
TRBV13 TRBD2 CASSLLQREHGELFF
TRBV3-1/TRBV3-2 NA CASSQGIGDNQPQHF
TRBV5-6 TRBD1 CASSLGDRNQPQHF
TRBV29-1 NA CSVEDFGGRGETQYF
TRBV6-5 NA CASCVSGNTIYF
TRBV27 TRBD2 CASSLGAEEGGFTDTQYF
TRBV30 NA CAWSVRGGFYGYTF
TRBV3-1/TRBV3-2 NA CASSQEIQGSSNTGELFF
TRBV10-3 TRBD1 CAISEGQGSDYGYTF
TRBV4-1 NA CASSQEERSPNEQFF
TRBV5-5 NA CASSLVPAPSRDIQYF
TRBV7-6 TRBD2 CASSLELAGAPNEQFF
TRBV18 NA CASSQEPNTEAFF
TRBV21-1 NA CASSKQGGQPQHF
TRBV30 NA CAWNKARETQYF
TRBV11-2 TRBD1 CASSLNRGLYGYTF
TRBV3-1/TRBV3-2 TRBD2 CASSPFGGRAGDEQFF
TRBV7-8 NA CASSSRRFGAYLYGYTF
TRBV7-9 NA CASSPSGKETQYF
TRBV14 NA CASSPWKGQSTEAFF
TRBV2 NA CAGSGRQQVGNTIYF
TRBV4-2 NA CASSQDGTVNTEAFF
TRBV7-9 TRBD2 CASSYSGSPNEQFF
TRBV27 TRBD2 CASGFSGVDNEQFF
TRBV12-5 TRBD2 CASGPHSAAGVLNEQFF
TRBV12-3/TRBV12-4 NA CASRQTARQYF
TRBV10-3 NA CAISAGGDEQFF
TRBV6-5 NA CASTARAGGNSPLHF
TRBV30 TRBD2 CAWRGGTSGMGVAKNIQYF
TRBV3-1/TRBV3-2 NA CASRGDPSTNEQFF
TRBV11-2 TRBD2 CASSLGLAGGNQETQYF
TRBV19 NA CASSRMSMNYGYTF
TRBV6-1 TRBD2 CASSELAGGPDEQYF
TRBV27 TRBD1 CASRGEGQGNQPQHF
TRBV4-2 NA CASSQDRLRGEQYF
TRBV6-5 TRBD1 CASRLDRGTNTEAFF
TRBV7-2 NA CASSFGGGRTEAFF
TRBV3-1/TRBV3-2 NA CASSQDIPYLKGELFF
TRBV5-4 NA CASSLAGSRGYTF
TRBV19 TRBD2 CASAGGNTDTQYF
TRBV6-4 TRBD1 CASRGQGLNTEAFF
TRBV5-5 NA CASSPLLDTQYF
TRBV29-1 TRBD1 CSVLLAGDRGYGYTF
TRBV3-1/TRBV3-2 NA CASSQVPDYEQYF